This T cell receptor (beta chain) derives from a study of vaccination effects on CD4 cells after COVID-19. Investigators separated out CD4+ T cells once around 11 days of culture had passed. On day 3 and again on day 7, half the medium was replaced with IL-2 medium. With respect to this clone: The antigen is not known.

There are 14 residues in the CDR3. Trimming removed 0 bases from V and 8 bases from J, with 10 bases in between. Germline assignment: CDR1 MNHNS and CDR2 SASEGT. Profiling relied on immunoSEQ multiplex PCR, and the TCRdb table lists in-frame clones only, not all of them. The repertoire holds around 40,000 clones, with about 65% as singletons. Sequenced material: CD4+ T cells from PBMCs cultured without peptide, taken before COVID-19 vaccination. The TCR sequence derives from a human donor who received a COVID-19 vaccine. The chain links TRBV6-1 to TRBJ1-4; no clear D gene. CDR3 sequence (DNA): TGTGCCAGCAGTGAAGCGGGGTATGGCGAAAAACTGTTTTTT. It codes for CASSEAGYGEKLFF.